This TCR beta chain originates from a study of blood T cell repertoires in COVID-19. Study details: Some COVID-19 samples were acute and others convalescent; all came from the United States, Italy and Spain.

Method: immunoSEQ multiplex PCR; TCRdb's copy keeps in-frame clones and lacks some. The sample yields fewer than 250,000 clones, around four fifths seen once. Worth noting for this clone: Other DNA variants within this sample encode the same CDR3.

This CDR3 region has 14 residues. Trimming took 1 base from V and 3 from J, leaving 10 bases between them. The germline CDR1 and CDR2 sequences are SEHNR and FQNEAQ (reference sequence). The clonotype was recovered from a woman in her sixties with active or convalescent COVID-19. This sequence joins TRBV7-9 and TRBJ2-7; possibly TRBD1 for D (6 bases). Sequences were obtained from peripheral blood. This CDR3 is CASSLGGRGYEQYF. Here the CDR3 DNA reads TGTGCCAGCAGCTTAGGGGGCAGGGGCTACGAGCAGTACTTC.